The 20 T cell receptor beta chains presented below share a single source sample, sequenced in a study of Ad26.COV2.S vaccination and SARS-CoV-2 variants. As for treatment: 15 to 20 received Ad26.COV2.S at low or high dose, single or two shots; about 5 received placebo; per-sample allocation not given. Material that was analyzed had been drawn on day 63 after the first vaccine or placebo injection. Some clones are missing from TCRdb's copy, which holds only in-frame ones; the method was immunoSEQ multiplex PCR. This sample has under 250,000 clones, with 70% to 90% found just once. Source: peripheral blood, taken in a trial of Ad26.COV2.S vaccine versus placebo. All receptors come from a person aged 18-60 years who received the Ad26.COV2.S COVID-19 vaccine or a placebo.

This clone was seen once. This chain joins TRBV6-5 and TRBJ2-1, with D hard to call. The length of the CDR3 is 13 residues. Trimming took off 2 bases at V and 8 bases at J, with 10 bases between the two ends. CDR1 and CDR2 from the germline V gene are MNHEY and SVGAGI. CDR3 sequence (DNA): TGTGCCAGCAGTTACCTGTCCGGAGATGAGCAGTTCTTC. As protein: CASSYLSGDEQFF.

CDR3 coding DNA: TGTGCCAGCAGCGCCCTAGCGGGAGAGGCGTTGAATGAGCAGTTCTTC. Amino acids: CASSALAGEALNEQFF. The chain combines TRBV9 with TRBJ2-1; 10 nucleotides align to TRBD2. The junction had 10 bases not matched to a gene; V was cut back by 3 bases and J by 7 bases. The CDR3 is 16 residues long. CDR1 and CDR2 (germline): SGDLS, YYNGEE.

This chain joins TRBV9 and TRBJ1-3; weak D call: TRBD1 (6 bases). CDR1 and CDR2 (germline): SGDLS, YYNGEE. The ends were cut back, 4 bases at V and 8 bases at J, with 22 bases in the middle. The CDR3 consists of 16 residues. CDR3 sequence (DNA): TGTGCCAGCAGCTATTCTGGGACTGGGGGCGGAGACACCATATATTTT. Translated, it gives CASSYSGTGGGDTIYF.

The chain is built from TRBV7-9 and TRBJ2-3; 8 nucleotides align to TRBD2. The junction had 13 bases not matched to a gene; V was cut back by 7 bases and J by 4 bases. This CDR3 contains 16 residues. CDR1 is SEHNR, CDR2 FQNEAQ, per germline (reference sequence). This chain's CDR3 is CASTKPGGAGSDTQYF. The CDR3 bases are TGTGCCAGCACCAAGCCGGGGGGGGCGGGTTCAGATACGCAGTATTTT.

This chain links TRBV6-4 with TRBJ1-5; no clear D. There are 13 residues in the CDR3. V dropped 0 bases and J dropped 5 bases, with 5 bases sitting between them. Germline CDR1 is MRHNA and CDR2 is SNTAGT. The CDR3 here is CASSDSIDQPQHF. DNA for the CDR3: TGTGCCAGCAGTGACTCGATCGATCAGCCCCAGCATTTT.

The chain joins TRBV4-3 to TRBJ1-1; a possible D gene is TRBD1 (6 bases). The CDR3 extends over 16 amino acids. The ends were cut back, 2 bases at V and 0 bases at J, with 13 bases in the middle. CDR1 and CDR2 from the germline V gene are LGHNA and YSLEER. In nucleotides, the CDR3 is TGCGCCAGCAGCCAAATTCCGGGACATCTGAACACTGAAGCTTTCTTT. Encoded protein: CASSQIPGHLNTEAFF.

The chain recombines TRBV24-1 with TRBJ2-2, with TRBD2 as a possible D gene (6 bases). Germline V gene data show CDR1 as KGHDR and CDR2 as SFDVKD. V lost 3 bases to trimming and J lost 6 bases, with 13 bases between them. The CDR3 spans 15 residues. The CDR3 nucleotides are TGTGCCACCAGTGATCCCCGATGGGGGGCCGGGGAGCTGTTTTTT. Protein product: CATSDPRWGAGELFF.

A remark on this clone: This specimen includes other DNA sequences encoding the same CDR3. The V gene is TRBV19, the J gene TRBJ1-1; 9 positions agree with TRBD1. There are 14 residues in the CDR3. CDR1 is LNHDA and CDR2 is SQIVND in the germline V gene (reference sequence). J was trimmed by 2 bases and V by 6 bases; bases with no gene match: 4. The CDR3 loop is CASSPGQGNTEAFF. CDR3 DNA: TGTGCCAGTAGCCCGGGACAGGGTAACACTGAAGCTTTCTTT.

V gene TRBV5-8 combines with J gene TRBJ1-1; 9 bases match TRBD1. Trimming took 2 bases from V and 6 from J; bases not matched to a gene: 5. CDR1 and CDR2 from the germline V gene are SGHTS and YDEGEE. The CDR3 covers 14 residues. Here the CDR3 DNA reads TGTGCCAGCAGCTTACAGGGGGCATGGGCTGAAGCTTTCTTT. Translating gives CASSLQGAWAEAFF.

This clone is judged medium-sized. This chain joins TRBV4-2 and TRBJ2-1; TRBD2 matches at 11 bases. J was trimmed by 7 bases and V by 0 bases; bases with no gene match: 8. This CDR3 contains 17 residues. The germline V gene encodes CDR1 LGHNA and CDR2 YNFKEQ. CDR3 in DNA: TGTGCCAGCAGCCAAGAGGTGGTAGCGGGAGGGGGAAATGAGCAGTTCTTC. This translates into CASSQEVVAGGGNEQFF.

The rearrangement links TRBV15 to TRBJ2-2; 7 bases match TRBD1. After removal of 6 bases from V and 6 bases from J, the junction contained 10 bases not matched to a gene. The germline V gene encodes CDR1 LNHNV and CDR2 YYDKDF (reference sequence). The CDR3 is 15 residues long. Written as DNA, the CDR3 is TGTGCCACCAGTGCCGCCAAGACAGGGCCCGGGGAGCTGTTTTTT. Amino acids: CATSAAKTGPGELFF. The full variable domain, completed using reference TRBV15 and TRBJ2-2, is DAMVIQNPRYQVTQFGKPVTLSCSQTLNHNVMYWYQQKSSQAPKLLFHYYDKDFNNEADTPDNFQSRRPNTSFCFLDIRSPGLGDTAMYLCATSAAKTGPGELFFGEGSRLTVL.

The rearrangement joins TRBV6-2 or TRBV6-3 to TRBJ1-6; 8 nucleotides align to TRBD1. This CDR3 has 19 residues. Trimming removed 6 bases from V and 7 bases from J; junction bases left unmatched: 20. Germline V gene sequence: CDR1 MNHEY, CDR2 SVGEGT. The CDR3 bases are TGTGCCAGCAGCACAACCTACAGACAGACAGGGGCCGAAAATTCACCCCTCCACTTT. This sequence encodes CASSTTYRQTGAENSPLHF.

The V call is TRBV30, the J call TRBJ1-2; the D is unclear. Germline CDR1 and CDR2: GTSNPN and SVGIG (reference sequence). The length of the CDR3 is 13 residues. Trimming pared 2 bases from V and 5 bases from J, leaving 12 bases between. CDR3 sequence reads: CAWSKDGLYGYTF. CDR3 DNA: TGTGCCTGGAGTAAAGACGGTTTATATGGCTACACCTTC. The whole variable domain, filled in from reference TRBV30 and TRBJ1-2, reads SQTIHQWPATLVQPVGSPLSLECTVEGTSNPNLYWYRQAAGRGLQLLFYSVGIGQISSEVPQNLSASRPQDRQFILSSKKLLLSDSGFYLCAWSKDGLYGYTFGSGTRLTVV.

The V call is TRBV18, the J call TRBJ2-5; 14 bases are a match to TRBD2. Looked up from germline, CDR1 is KGHSH and CDR2 is LQKENI. The CDR3 contains 15 residues. The J segment lost 5 bases and the V segment lost 4 bases, leaving 3 bases of the junction unmatched. Here the CDR3 DNA reads TGTGCCAGCTCACGTCGGACTAGCGGGGGGGAGACCCAGTACTTC. Residues: CASSRRTSGGETQYF.

This clone was seen a single time. The J gene is TRBJ2-5, the V gene TRBV24-1; the D call may be TRBD1 or TRBD2 (5 bases each). The CDR3 has 11 amino acids. The germline V gene encodes CDR1 KGHDR and CDR2 SFDVKD. The V gene lost 4 bases and the J gene lost 7 bases, with 6 bases spanning the gap. The CDR3 here is CATSERGTQYF. The CDR3 DNA reads as TGTGCCACCAGTGAGAGGGGGACCCAGTACTTC.

This chain links TRBV15 with TRBJ1-4; D call uncertain. The CDR3 spans 14 residues. V lost 5 bases, J lost 8 bases, and 15 bases lay in between. Germline V gene data show CDR1 as LNHNV and CDR2 as YYDKDF (reference sequence). The CDR3 protein is CATSPGFKVEKLFF. CDR3 bases: TGTGCCACCAGCCCGGGATTCAAGGTGGAAAAACTGTTTTTT.

This clone appeared once. J is TRBJ2-1 and V is TRBV3-1 (or the pseudogene TRBV3-2); TRBD2 aligns across 9 bases. With V trimmed by 0 bases and J by 4 bases, 4 bases remained unmatched. Germline CDR1 reads LGHDT; CDR2 reads YNNKEL (reference sequence). The CDR3 has 16 residues. This CDR3 is CASSQDGLAGYNEQFF. The CDR3 bases are TGTGCCAGCAGCCAAGATGGGCTAGCGGGGTACAATGAGCAGTTCTTC.

The chain couples TRBV30 to TRBJ1-2; D is unclear. The CDR3 is made up of 14 amino acids. Per the germline V gene, CDR1 is GTSNPN and CDR2 is SVGIG (reference sequence). Trimming removed 7 bases from V and 3 bases from J, with 18 bases in between. CDR3 sequence reads: CASSQVGYDYGYTF. The CDR3 DNA follows: TGTGCCTCCTCCCAGGTTGGGTACGACTATGGCTACACCTTC.

On this clone: One end of the junction fails to match germline, which may point to a read error. The J gene is TRBJ2-5, the V gene TRBV19, with D possibly being TRBD2 (7 bases). The CDR3 is 13 amino acids. The germline CDR1 and CDR2 sequences are LNHDA and SQIVND (reference sequence). The DNA for the CDR3 is TGTGCCAGTAGCCCCAATAGGGGGGGGAACTTGGACTTC. Amino acids: CASSPNRGGNLDF.

The rearrangement links TRBV5-3 to TRBJ2-1, with D hard to call. TRBV5-3 belongs to the ORF category, with a function that is uncertain. The V end was cut by 2 bases, the J end by 6 bases, with 12 bases between. The CDR3 spans 14 residues. Here the CDR3 reads CARSFLPRSNEQFF. CDR3 bases: TGTGCCAGAAGCTTTCTCCCGAGGAGCAATGAGCAGTTCTTC.